The T cell receptor beta chain described here comes from a study of PD-L1 blockade in urothelial cancer. Trimming left V 1 base short and J 3 bases short, with 7 bases between. There are 13 residues in the CDR3. Per the germline V gene, CDR1 is SGHAT and CDR2 is FQNNGV. What went into each PCR as a spike was synthetic TCR analog templates. The repertoire was sequenced with immunoSEQ multiplex PCR; TCRdb's copy has only in-frame clones and lacks some. Altogether approximately 45,000 clones are present, 75% to 90% being singletons, with the ten largest covering more than 1.5%. Time point given: pretreatment peripheral blood. Sampling of each patient yielded between 1 and 8 specimens, collected pretreatment and on-treatment.

The chain recombines TRBV11-2 with TRBJ2-7; D is unclear. The specimen comprised PBMCs, sampled around atezolizumab (anti-PD-L1) treatment. The clonotype comes from a man aged 45-65 years with urothelial cancer. The CDR3 protein is CASSLVYFYEQYF. DNA for the CDR3: TGTGCCAGCAGCTTAGTGTACTTCTACGAGCAGTACTTC.